This T cell receptor (beta chain) comes out of a study of CD8 T cells in ankylosing spondylitis. Libraries of TCR beta came from quantitative 5'-RACE with molecular barcodes. From the 5' RACE reads, TCRdb called clonotypes with MiXCR, one entry per CDR3 protein. The sample yields about 500,000 distinct CDR3 sequences, about 13% seen once. Study-level points and caveats: Within ankylosing spondylitis blood, a TCR beta motif made up of several highly homologous variants appeared to be characteristic.

The sample holds a few counts of this clonotype. Its antigen remains unidentified. This clonotype was obtained from a male donor with ankylosing spondylitis. What was sequenced was blood, either unsorted or a sorted T cell fraction (not recorded which).

The DNA for the CDR3 is TGTGCCAGCAGCCGAGGAGTCGCAGCCTACAATGAGCAGTTCTTC. Translating it yields CASSRGVAAYNEQFF. This chain uses TRBV28 with TRBJ2-1; D uncertain. CDR3 length equals 15 residues. Trimming removed 6 bases from V and 2 bases from J, with 14 bases in between. Germline-derived CDR1 and CDR2 are MDHEN and SYDVKM.